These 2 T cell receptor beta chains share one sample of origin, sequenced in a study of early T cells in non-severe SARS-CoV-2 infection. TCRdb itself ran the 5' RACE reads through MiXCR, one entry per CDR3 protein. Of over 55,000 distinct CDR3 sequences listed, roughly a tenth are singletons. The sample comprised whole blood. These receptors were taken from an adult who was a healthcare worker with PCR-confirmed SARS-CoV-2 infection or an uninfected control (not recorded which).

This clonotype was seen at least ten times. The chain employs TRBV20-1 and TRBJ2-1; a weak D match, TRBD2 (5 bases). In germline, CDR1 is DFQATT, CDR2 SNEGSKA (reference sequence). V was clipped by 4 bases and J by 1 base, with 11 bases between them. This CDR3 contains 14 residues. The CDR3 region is CSAMGGLSYNEQFF. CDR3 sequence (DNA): TGCAGTGCTATGGGCGGGCTTTCCTACAATGAGCAGTTCTTC.

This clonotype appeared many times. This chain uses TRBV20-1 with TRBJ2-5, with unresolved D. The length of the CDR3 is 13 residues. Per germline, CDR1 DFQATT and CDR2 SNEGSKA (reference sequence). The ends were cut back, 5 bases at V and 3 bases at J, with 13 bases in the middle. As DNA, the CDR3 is TGCAGTGCTCCCCATTTTGGAGAAGAGACCCAGTACTTC. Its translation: CSAPHFGEETQYF.